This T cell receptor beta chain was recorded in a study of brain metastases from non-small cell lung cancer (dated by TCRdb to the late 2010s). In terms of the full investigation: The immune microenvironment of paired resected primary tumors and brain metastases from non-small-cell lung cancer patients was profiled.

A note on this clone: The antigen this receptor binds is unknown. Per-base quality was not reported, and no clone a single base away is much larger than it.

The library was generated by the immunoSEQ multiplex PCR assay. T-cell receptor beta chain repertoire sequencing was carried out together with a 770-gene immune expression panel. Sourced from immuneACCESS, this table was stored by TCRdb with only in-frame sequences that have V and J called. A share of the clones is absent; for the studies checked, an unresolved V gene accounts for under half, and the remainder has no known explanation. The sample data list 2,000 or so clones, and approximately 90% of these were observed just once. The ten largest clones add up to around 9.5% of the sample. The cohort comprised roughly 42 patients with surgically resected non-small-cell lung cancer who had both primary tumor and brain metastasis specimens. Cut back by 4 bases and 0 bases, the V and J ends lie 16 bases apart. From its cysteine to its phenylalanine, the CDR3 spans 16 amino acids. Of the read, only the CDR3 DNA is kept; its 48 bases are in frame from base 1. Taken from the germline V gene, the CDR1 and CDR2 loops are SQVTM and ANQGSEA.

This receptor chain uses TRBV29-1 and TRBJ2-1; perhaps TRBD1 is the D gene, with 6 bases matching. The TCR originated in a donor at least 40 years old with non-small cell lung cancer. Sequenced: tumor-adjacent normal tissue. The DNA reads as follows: TGCAGCGTTGGAGGGTCTGGCAGGGGCTCCTACAATGAGCAGTTCTTC. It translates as CSVGGSGRGSYNEQFF.